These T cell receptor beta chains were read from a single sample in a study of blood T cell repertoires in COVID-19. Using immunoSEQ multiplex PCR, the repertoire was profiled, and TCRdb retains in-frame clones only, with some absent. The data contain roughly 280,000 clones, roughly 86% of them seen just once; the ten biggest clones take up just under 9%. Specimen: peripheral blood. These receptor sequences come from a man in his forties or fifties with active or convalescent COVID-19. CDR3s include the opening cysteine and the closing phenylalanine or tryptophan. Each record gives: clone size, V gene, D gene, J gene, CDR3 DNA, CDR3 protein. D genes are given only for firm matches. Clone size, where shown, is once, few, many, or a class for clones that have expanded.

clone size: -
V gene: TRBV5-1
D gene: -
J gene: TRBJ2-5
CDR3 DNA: TGCGCCAGCAGCGTCACAGGGTTCCAAGAGACCCAGTACTTC
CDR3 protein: CASSVTGFQETQYF

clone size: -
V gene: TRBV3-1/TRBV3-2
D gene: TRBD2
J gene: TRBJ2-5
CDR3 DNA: TGTGCCAGCAGCCGTGCCCTTCGTTTCGGGGGGGAAGAGACCCAGTACTTC
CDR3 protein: CASSRALRFGGEETQYF

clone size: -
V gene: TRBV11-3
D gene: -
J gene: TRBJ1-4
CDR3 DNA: TGTGCCAGCAGCTTCGTAACTGCAACTAATGAAAAACTGTTTTTT
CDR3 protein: CASSFVTATNEKLFF

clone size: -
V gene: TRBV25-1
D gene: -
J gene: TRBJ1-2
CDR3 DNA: TGTGCCAGCAGTGAATACAGGGACTCCTATGGCTACACCTTC
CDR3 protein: CASSEYRDSYGYTF

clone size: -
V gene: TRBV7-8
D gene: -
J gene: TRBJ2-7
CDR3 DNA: TGTGCCAGCGGATCTGGGGCAGCCGGGTCGTACGAGCAGTACTTC
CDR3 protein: CASGSGAAGSYEQYF

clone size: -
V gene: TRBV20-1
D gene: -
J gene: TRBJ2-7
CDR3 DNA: TGCAGTGCGGCCCGTTCCTACGAGCAGTACTTC
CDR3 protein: CSAARSYEQYF

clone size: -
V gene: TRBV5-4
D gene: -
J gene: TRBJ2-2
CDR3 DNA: TGTGCCAGCAGCTTCGTAACCGGGGAGCTGTTTTTT
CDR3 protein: CASSFVTGELFF

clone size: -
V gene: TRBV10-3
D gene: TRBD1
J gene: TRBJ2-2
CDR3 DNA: TGTGCCATCAGCCCGGACAGGGGGAACACCGGGGAGCTGTTTTTT
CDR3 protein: CAISPDRGNTGELFF

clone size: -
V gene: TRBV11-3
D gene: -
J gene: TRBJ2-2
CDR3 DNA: TGTGCCAGCAGCTTAGGGGGCCGGTTAAAAGACACCGGGGAGCTGTTTTTT
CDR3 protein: CASSLGGRLKDTGELFF

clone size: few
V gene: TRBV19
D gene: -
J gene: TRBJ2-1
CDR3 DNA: TGTGCCAGTAGTACTGTTTTCAATGAGCAGTTCTTC
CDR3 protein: CASSTVFNEQFF

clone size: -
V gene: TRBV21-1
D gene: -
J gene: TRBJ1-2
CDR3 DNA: TGTGCCAGCAGCAAAGGTAGGACTGCCGCGGCCTGGGGCTACACCTTC
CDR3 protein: CASSKGRTAAAWGYTF

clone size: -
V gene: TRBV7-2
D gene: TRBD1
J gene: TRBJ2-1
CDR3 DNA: TGTGCCAGCAGCCCTTCGGGGGACAGGGGGGCAGGGGAGCAGTTCTTC
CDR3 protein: CASSPSGDRGAGEQFF

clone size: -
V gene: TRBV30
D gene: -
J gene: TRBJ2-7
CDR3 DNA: TGTGCCTGGAGTGTAGGGGTCGGAGTCTACGAGCAGTACTTC
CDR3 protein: CAWSVGVGVYEQYF

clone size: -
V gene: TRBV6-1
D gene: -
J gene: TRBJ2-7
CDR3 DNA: TGTGCCAGCAGTGAAGCGGAGGACAGCTCCTACGAGCAGTACTTC
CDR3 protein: CASSEAEDSSYEQYF

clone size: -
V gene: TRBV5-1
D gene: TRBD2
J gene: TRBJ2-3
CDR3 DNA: TGCGCCAGCAGCTCGACTAGCGGGCTGACAGATACGCAGTATTTT
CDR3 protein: CASSSTSGLTDTQYF

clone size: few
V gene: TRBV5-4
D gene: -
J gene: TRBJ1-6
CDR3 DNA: TGTGCCAGCAGCTTGGGGGGCGACAATTCACCCCTCCACTTT
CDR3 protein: CASSLGGDNSPLHF

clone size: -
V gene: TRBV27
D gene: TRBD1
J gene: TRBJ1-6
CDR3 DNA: TGTGCCAGCAGTAGGACAGGGGTCGGGAATTCACCCCTCCACTTT
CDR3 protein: CASSRTGVGNSPLHF

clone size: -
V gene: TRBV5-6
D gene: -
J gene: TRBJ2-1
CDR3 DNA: TGTGCCAGCAGCTTGCGGGTAGCGGAGGTAAGGGATGAGCAGTTCTTC
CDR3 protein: CASSLRVAEVRDEQFF

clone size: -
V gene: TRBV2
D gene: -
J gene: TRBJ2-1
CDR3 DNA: TGTGCCAGCGGCCCTAGAGGAATCAATGAGCAGTTCTTC
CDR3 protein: CASGPRGINEQFF

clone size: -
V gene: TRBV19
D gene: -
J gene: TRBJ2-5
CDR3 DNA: TGTGCCAGTAGTATAGCTCGGTTGGAGACCCAGTACTTC
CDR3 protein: CASSIARLETQYF

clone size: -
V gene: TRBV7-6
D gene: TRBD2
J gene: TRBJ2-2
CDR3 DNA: TGTGCCAGCAGCCCTCTGTCCGGGGGGACGAACACCGGGGAGCTGTTTTTT
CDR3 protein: CASSPLSGGTNTGELFF

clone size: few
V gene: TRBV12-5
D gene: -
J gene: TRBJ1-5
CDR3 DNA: TGTGCTAGTGGTTTTAATCAGGATCAGCCCCAGCATTTT
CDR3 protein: CASGFNQDQPQHF

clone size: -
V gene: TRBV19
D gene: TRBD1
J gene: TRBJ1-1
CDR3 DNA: TGTGCCAGTAGTCCTGGGGACAGGAGGAACACTGAAGCTTTCTTT
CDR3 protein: CASSPGDRRNTEAFF

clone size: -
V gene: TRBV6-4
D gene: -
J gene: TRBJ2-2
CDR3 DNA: TGTGCCAGCAGTGAGCGCTACCCCCCGAACACCGGGGAGCTGTTTTTT
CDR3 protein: CASSERYPPNTGELFF

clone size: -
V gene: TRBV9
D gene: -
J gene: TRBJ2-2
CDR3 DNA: TGTGCCAGCCGTCCGGGGGTAGACACCGGGGAGCTGTTTTTT
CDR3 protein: CASRPGVDTGELFF